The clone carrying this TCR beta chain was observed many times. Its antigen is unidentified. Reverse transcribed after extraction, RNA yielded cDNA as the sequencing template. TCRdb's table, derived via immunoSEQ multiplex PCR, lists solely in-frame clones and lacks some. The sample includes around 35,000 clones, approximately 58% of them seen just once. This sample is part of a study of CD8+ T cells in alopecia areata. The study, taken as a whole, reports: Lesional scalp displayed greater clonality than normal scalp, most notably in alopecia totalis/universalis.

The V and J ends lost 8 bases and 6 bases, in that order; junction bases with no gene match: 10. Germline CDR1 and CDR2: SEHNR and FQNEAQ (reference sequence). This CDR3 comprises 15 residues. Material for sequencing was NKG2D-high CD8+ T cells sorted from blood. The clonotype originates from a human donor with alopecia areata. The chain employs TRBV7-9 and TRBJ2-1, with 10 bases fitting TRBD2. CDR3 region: CASDSGTSDPNEQFF. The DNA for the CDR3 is TGTGCCAGCGATTCCGGGACTAGCGACCCCAATGAGCAGTTCTTC.